Below, one TCR beta chain is given with its context. Residents of about two dozen US areas, aged about 18 to 95 years, made up the participants. Cohort placement rested on clinical history that participants reported themselves. TCRdb's table, derived via immunoSEQ multiplex PCR, lists solely in-frame clones and lacks some. The table includes about 200,000 clones, just under 90% detected once. This sample is drawn from a study of blood T cell repertoires in COVID-19. About the research overall: T cells, B-cell-depleted T cells, or PBMCs supplied cDNA or gDNA.

CDR1 is WSHSY, CDR2 SAAADI, per germline. The V gene lost 4 bases and the J gene lost 5 bases, with 11 bases spanning the gap. This CDR3 spans 13 amino acids. The receptor's source is a woman in her 30s with acute COVID-19. The specimen sequenced was PBMCs or T cells enriched from blood (not recorded which). This sequence joins TRBV10-2 and TRBJ1-2, with unresolved D. CDR3 sequence (DNA): TGCGCCAGCAGTGCCCGACTGCTTTATGGCTACACCTTC. Amino acid sequence: CASSARLLYGYTF.